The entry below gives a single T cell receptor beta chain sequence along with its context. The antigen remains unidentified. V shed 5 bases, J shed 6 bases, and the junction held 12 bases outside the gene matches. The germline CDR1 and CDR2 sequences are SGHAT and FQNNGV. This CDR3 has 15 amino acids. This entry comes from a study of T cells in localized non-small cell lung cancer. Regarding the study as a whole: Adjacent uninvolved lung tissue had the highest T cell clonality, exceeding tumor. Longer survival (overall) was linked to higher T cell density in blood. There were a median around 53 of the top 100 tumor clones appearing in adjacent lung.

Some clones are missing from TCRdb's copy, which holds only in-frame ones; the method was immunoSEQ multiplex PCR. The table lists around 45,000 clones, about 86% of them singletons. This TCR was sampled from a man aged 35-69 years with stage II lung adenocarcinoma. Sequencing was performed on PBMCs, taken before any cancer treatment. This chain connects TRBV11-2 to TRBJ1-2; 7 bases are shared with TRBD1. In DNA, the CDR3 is TGTGCCAGCAGCACCCGTTGGCAGGGGGTCGATGGCTACACCTTC. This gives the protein CASSTRWQGVDGYTF.